Each of the 12 T cell receptor beta chains below was sequenced from the same sample in a study of cytomegalovirus exposure and HLA in healthy donors. Assay: immunoSEQ multiplex PCR; the TCRdb copy retains only in-frame clones and omits some. Here the sample spans roughly 180,000 clones, approximately 84% being singletons. Sequencing was carried out using PBMCs. Receptors were obtained from a man younger than 30 in good health and CMV-seropositive.

The J gene is TRBJ1-2, the V gene TRBV29-1; tentatively, D is TRBD1 (5 bases). The CDR3 totals 14 residues. Germline V gene sequence: CDR1 SQVTM, CDR2 ANQGSEA. V lost 5 bases and J lost 4, with 17 bases in between. The CDR3 spells CSVPTGPLGYGYTF. CDR3 sequence (DNA): TGCAGCGTTCCCACAGGACCCCTGGGCTATGGCTACACCTTC.

This clone was recorded once. CDR3: CASSLGRGSGQPQHF. The CDR3 bases are TGTGCCAGCAGCTTAGGTCGGGGGTCAGGACAGCCCCAGCATTTT. This sequence joins TRBV7-8 and TRBJ1-5, with a weak D call TRBD1 (5 bases). The germline gives CDR1 SGHVS, CDR2 FQNEAQ. V lost 1 base to trimming and J lost 7 bases, with 14 bases between them. CDR3 length: 15 residues.

This clone was recorded a few times. V gene TRBV5-1 combines with J gene TRBJ1-1; D ambiguous. CDR3 length: 15 amino acids. Germline CDR1 is SGHRS and CDR2 is YFSETQ. V gave up 1 base and J gave up 1 base, with 11 bases separating them. The CDR3: CASSLILGGNTEAFF. In nucleotides, the CDR3 is TGCGCCAGCAGCTTGATCTTAGGCGGGAACACTGAAGCTTTCTTT.

The V call is TRBV5-6, the J call TRBJ2-3; D is uncertain. V lost 4 bases and J 3 bases, leaving 12 bases between the germline ends. There are 14 residues in the CDR3. Germline CDR1 is SGHDT and CDR2 is YYEEEE. The CDR3 region is CASSPTPRTDTQYF. CDR3 nucleotides: TGTGCCAGCAGCCCCACCCCCAGGACAGATACGCAGTATTTT.

V and J are TRBV20-1 and TRBJ2-5, with a tentative D call TRBD1 (5 bases). The germline V gene has CDR1 DFQATT and CDR2 SNEGSKA (reference sequence). This CDR3 has 11 amino acids. Trimming cost V 5 bases and J 11 bases, with 15 bases left between them. The CDR3 DNA follows: TGCAGTGCTCTTACAGGTCCCCCTCAGTACTTC. Protein sequence: CSALTGPPQYF.

The chain is built from TRBV9 and TRBJ1-2, with 8 nucleotides matching TRBD1. V shed 3 bases and J 5 bases; nucleotides not matched to a gene: 15. The CDR3 is 17 amino acids. Germline CDR1 is SGDLS and CDR2 is YYNGEE. CDR3 nucleotides: TGTGCCAGCAGCGATCCTAGATGGGCAGGGGGCGAATATGGCTACACCTTC. It is translated as CASSDPRWAGGEYGYTF.

The chain links TRBV28 to TRBJ1-5, with 8 bases lining up with TRBD1. The germline V gene has CDR1 MDHEN and CDR2 SYDVKM. The V gene end was trimmed by 6 bases and the J gene end by 4 bases; junction bases not matched to a gene: 8. This CDR3 spans 15 amino acids. The CDR3 loop reads CASRLGGTGNQPQHF. The CDR3 bases are TGTGCCAGCAGGCTCGGAGGGACAGGTAATCAGCCCCAGCATTTT.

This chain joins TRBV27 and TRBJ2-5, with D hard to call. Germline V gene sequence: CDR1 MNHEY, CDR2 SMNVEV (reference sequence). This CDR3 is built from 14 residues. Trimming removed 6 bases at V and 3 bases at J, with 14 bases between. The CDR3 region is CASSPLRQKETQYF. In DNA form, the CDR3 reads TGTGCCAGCAGCCCCTTGCGTCAAAAAGAGACCCAGTACTTC.

This clone was recorded once. The chain uses TRBV5-4 and TRBJ2-5, with 12 nucleotides matching TRBD2. CDR1 SGHNT and CDR2 YYREEE come from the germline V gene (reference sequence). After removal of 0 bases from V and 0 bases from J, the junction contained 6 bases not matched to a gene. The CDR3 runs 18 residues. For the CDR3, the DNA is TGTGCCAGCAGCTTGGAACTAGCGGGGGGCTTTTACCAAGAGACCCAGTACTTC. This encodes CASSLELAGGFYQETQYF.

The chain combines TRBV29-1 with TRBJ2-1; the D gene is possibly TRBD2 (5 bases). The length of the CDR3 is 14 residues. Trimming shortened V by 1 base and J by 7 bases, and 14 bases separated the two germline ends. Germline V gene lookup returns CDR1 SQVTM and CDR2 ANQGSEA. CDR3 amino acids: CSVEVIAKLNEQFF. In DNA, the CDR3 is TGCAGCGTTGAAGTTATAGCGAAATTGAATGAGCAGTTCTTC.

V and J are TRBV27 and TRBJ2-3, with 7 bases identical to TRBD1. The V gene's germline CDR1 is MNHEY and CDR2 SMNVEV (reference sequence). V lost 3 bases, J lost 4 bases, and 10 bases stayed unmatched. The CDR3 sequence is 16 residues long. The CDR3 region has the DNA TGTGCCAGCAGTTTTGGTCGACAGGGCATTGCAGATACGCAGTATTTT. This translates into CASSFGRQGIADTQYF.

Concerning this clone itself: Other DNA sequences in the same sample also yield this CDR3. The rearrangement joins TRBV5-1 to TRBJ1-1; no clear D gene. The germline CDR1 and CDR2 sequences are SGHRS and YFSETQ. Trimming took off 0 bases at V and 1 base at J, with 4 bases between the two ends. This CDR3 spans 13 amino acids. CDR3 amino acids: CASSLARNTEAFF. As DNA, the CDR3 is TGCGCCAGCAGCTTGGCCAGGAACACTGAAGCTTTCTTT.